This T cell receptor (beta chain) was sequenced in a study of response to subunit inactivated influenza vaccine. MiXCR was run by TCRdb on the RT-PCR reads, yielding one entry per CDR3 protein. Here the sample spans fewer than 700,000 distinct CDR3 sequences, roughly 13% being singletons. This clonotype has just a few counts. Trimming took 1 base from V and 8 from J, leaving 17 bases between them. Germline CDR1 reads MGHRA; CDR2 reads YSYEKL. The CDR3 consists of 15 residues. The chain is built from TRBV4-1 and TRBJ1-1; the D gene is possibly TRBD1 (5 bases). The receptor was derived from a man aged 45-60 years who received an inactivated influenza vaccine. Sequenced here: PBMCs from blood, sampled around seven weeks after vaccination. This chain's CDR3 is CASSQVGDRRREAFF. In DNA, the CDR3 is TGCGCCAGCAGCCAAGTTGGGGACCGCCGCCGAGAAGCTTTCTTT.